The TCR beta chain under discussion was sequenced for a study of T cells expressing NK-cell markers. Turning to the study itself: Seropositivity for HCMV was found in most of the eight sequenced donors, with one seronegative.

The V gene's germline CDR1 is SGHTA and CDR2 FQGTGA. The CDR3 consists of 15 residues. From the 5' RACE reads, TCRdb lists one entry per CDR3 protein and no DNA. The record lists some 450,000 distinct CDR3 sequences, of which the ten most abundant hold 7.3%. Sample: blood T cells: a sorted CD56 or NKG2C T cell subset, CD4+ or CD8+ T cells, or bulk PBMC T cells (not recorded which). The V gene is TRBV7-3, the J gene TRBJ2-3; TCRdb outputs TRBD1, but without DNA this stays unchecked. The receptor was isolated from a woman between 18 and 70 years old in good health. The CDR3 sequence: CASSRARSRTDTQYF. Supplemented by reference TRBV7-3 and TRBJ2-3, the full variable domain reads GAGVSQTPSNKVTEKGKYVELRCDPISGHTALYWYRQSLGQGPEFLIYFQGTGAADDSGLPNDRFFAVRPEGSVSTLKIQRTERGDSAVYLCASSRARSRTDTQYFGPGTRLTVL.